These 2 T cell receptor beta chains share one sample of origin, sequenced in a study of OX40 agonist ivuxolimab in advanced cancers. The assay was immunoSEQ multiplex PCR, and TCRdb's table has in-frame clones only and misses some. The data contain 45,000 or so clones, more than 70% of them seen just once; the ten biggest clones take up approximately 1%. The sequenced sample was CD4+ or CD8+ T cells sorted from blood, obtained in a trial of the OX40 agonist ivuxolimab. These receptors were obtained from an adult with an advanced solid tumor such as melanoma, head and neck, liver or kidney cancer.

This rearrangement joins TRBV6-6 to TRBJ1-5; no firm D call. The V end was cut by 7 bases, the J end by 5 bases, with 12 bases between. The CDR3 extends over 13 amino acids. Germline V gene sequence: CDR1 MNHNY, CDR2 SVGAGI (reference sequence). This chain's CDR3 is CASTQDGYQPQHF. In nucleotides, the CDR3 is TGTGCCAGCACCCAAGACGGATATCAGCCCCAGCATTTT.

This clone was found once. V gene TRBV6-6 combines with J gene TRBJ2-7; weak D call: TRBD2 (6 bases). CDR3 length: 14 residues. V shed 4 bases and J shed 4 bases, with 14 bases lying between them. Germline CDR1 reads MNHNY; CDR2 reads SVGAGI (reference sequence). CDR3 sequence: CASSSPEGAYEQYF. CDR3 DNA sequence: TGTGCCAGCAGTTCCCCGGAGGGTGCTTACGAGCAGTACTTC.